This T cell receptor (beta chain) is drawn from a study of glioma-infiltrating T cells. Using RNA template, CDR3s of TCR alpha and beta were amplified with iRepertoire arm-PCR. One-step reverse transcription and amplification started from roughly 100-400 ng of tissue mRNA or PBMC total RNA. TCRdb re-analysed the multiplex PCR reads in MiXCR, keeping a single row per CDR3 protein. The table includes 90,000 to 110,000 distinct CDR3 sequences, around a quarter detected once. The CDR3 consists of 15 residues. V lost 7 bases and J lost 7; bases outside the gene matches: 9. The germline CDR1 and CDR2 sequences are SGHAT and FQNNGV. Notes on this clonotype: The target antigen is unknown.

Study-level findings and limits: Non-neoplastic patients had below-expected tissue-blood divergence, while all gliomas exceeded expectation. Tissue and blood shared very few CDR3 sequences.

V gene TRBV11-2 combines with J gene TRBJ2-3, with TRBD2 identical over 12 bases. The sequenced sample consisted of glioma tissue, nonneoplastic brain tissue, or PBMCs (not recorded which). The receptor was isolated from a human donor with low-grade glioma or glioblastoma, undergoing nonglioma brain surgery, or in good health (not recorded which). The CDR3 DNA follows: TGTGCCAGCAACCAGACTAGCGGGAGTGGTAATACGCAGTATTTT. Translating it yields CASNQTSGSGNTQYF.